A single sample is the source of the 3 T cell receptor beta chains below, sequenced in a study of radiation and T cells in renal cell carcinoma. The time point here: blood 4 weeks post-SBRT, at nephrectomy. Specified treatment: 15 Gy SBRT to primary tumor, nephrectomy 4 weeks later. Libraries were prepared by immunoSEQ multiplex PCR; TCRdb keeps only in-frame clonotypes and omits some of them. The data show 60,000 or so clones, with over 60% seen just once and about 6.4% held by the top ten. Sequenced material: blood, taken from a patient whose treatment included radiotherapy and nephrectomy. The receptors come from a man aged 55 to 70 with renal cell carcinoma.

This clone was seen more than once but under ten times. As DNA, the CDR3 is TGTGCCAGCAGCTTGGCGGGAGCGACTAATGCTGAAAAACTGTTTTTT. Translating gives CASSLAGATNAEKLFF. The rearrangement joins TRBV7-9 to TRBJ1-4; no definite D call. In germline, CDR1 is SEHNR, CDR2 FQNEAQ (reference sequence). The CDR3 consists of 16 residues. V was pared by 3 bases and J by 7 bases, with 18 bases between.

The V gene is TRBV5-1, the J gene TRBJ2-1, with D unclear. V lost 3 bases to trimming and J lost 0 bases, with 10 bases between them. There are 15 residues in the CDR3. CDR1 SGHRS and CDR2 YFSETQ come from the germline V gene. Written as DNA, the CDR3 is TGCGCCAGCAGCTACGAACATTCCTCCTACAATGAGCAGTTCTTC. Translating gives CASSYEHSSYNEQFF.

The gene calls are TRBV5-6 and TRBJ1-5; a possible D gene is TRBD1 (6 bases). Deletions cut 4 bases from V and 6 bases from J, with 23 bases between. CDR1 and CDR2 from the germline V gene are SGHDT and YYEEEE. The CDR3 runs to 17 residues. CDR3 region: CASSQFDRRTDGQPQHF. CDR3 DNA sequence: TGTGCCAGCAGCCAATTCGACAGGCGGACAGACGGTCAGCCCCAGCATTTT.